Listed below are T cell receptor beta chains from one sample, sequenced in a study of human T cells and chemical hapten exposure. TCRdb ran MiXCR on the RACE reads and lists one entry per CDR3 protein. Found here are more than 70,000 distinct CDR3 sequences, around 10% of them singletons; the top ten hold more than 1.5%. This material consisted of whole blood, taken in connection with sensitization to the hapten diphenylcyclopropenone (DPC). The source is a man between 18 and 35 years old with alopecia areata. Some clones in this sample may be carry-over from other donors' samples. CDR3s include the opening cysteine and the closing phenylalanine or tryptophan. The D gene is left open where the match is weak. A row's size may be missing; if present it is once, few, many or a size class.

TRBJ1-2	NA	NA	TRBV28	TGTGCCAGCAGTTCACAGGCCCTCTATGGCTACACCTTC	CASSSQALYGYTF
TRBJ1-2	NA	many	TRBV5-1	TGCGCCAGCAGCTTGGGGTACCGATGGGACATCTATGGCTACACCTTC	CASSLGYRWDIYGYTF
TRBJ2-7	TRBD1	many	TRBV11-2	TGTGCCAGCAGTCCTACCCGGCGACAGGGCCAATACGAGCAGTACTTC	CASSPTRRQGQYEQYF
TRBJ1-3	NA	NA	TRBV7-2	TGTGCCAGCAGCTTCCAGCTTGCGGAGGACACCATATATTTT	CASSFQLAEDTIYF
TRBJ2-2	TRBD2	NA	TRBV12-3/TRBV12-4	TGTGCCAGCAGTTTGCGCGGGGGGACGAGATTTCGGTTTTCGAACACCGGGGAGCTGTTTTTT	CASSLRGGTRFRFSNTGELFF
TRBJ1-4	NA	NA	TRBV10-3	TGTGCCATCAGGCGGAGGGTTAGGGAAAAACTGTTTTTT	CAIRRRVREKLFF
TRBJ1-1	TRBD1	few	TRBV12-3/TRBV12-4	TGTGCCAGCAGCGATTACAGGGGGCGCGGAAAGATGAACACTGAAGCTTTCTTT	CASSDYRGRGKMNTEAFF
TRBJ1-5	NA	few	TRBV2	TGTGCCAGCAGTGAATTGAGGGACTTCAATCAGCCCCAGCATTTT	CASSELRDFNQPQHF
TRBJ2-2	NA	few	TRBV29-1	TGCAGCGTTGCGGCCGGGGAGCTGTTTTTT	CSVAAGELFF
TRBJ1-5	NA	few	TRBV3-1	TGTGCCAGCAGCCAAGGGGGGCCCCAGCATTTT	CASSQGGPQHF
TRBJ1-1	NA	NA	TRBV7-2	TGTGCCAGCAGCCCAATGACGCGACAGTGGAACACTGAAGCTTTCTTT	CASSPMTRQWNTEAFF
TRBJ1-1	NA	few	TRBV5-4	TGTGCCAGCAGCCCTAACTGGGATGCCAGGGTCGTAGCTTTCTTT	CASSPNWDARVVAFF
TRBJ1-1	NA	NA	TRBV11-2	TGTGCCAGCAGCTTAGGTGGCAGAAAAAACACTGAAGCTTTCTTT	CASSLGGRKNTEAFF
TRBJ1-2	NA	NA	TRBV2	TGTGCCAGCAATACAGGCTATGGCTACACCTTC	CASNTGYGYTF
TRBJ2-1	TRBD2	NA	TRBV7-3	TGTGCCAGCAGCCTCCTAGCGGGGGGGCTTAATGAGCAGTTCTTC	CASSLLAGGLNEQFF
TRBJ1-6	NA	few	TRBV29-1	TGCAGCGTTGAGGCAGAGAAAAATTCACCCCTCCACTTT	CSVEAEKNSPLHF
TRBJ2-2	NA	NA	TRBV2	TGTGCCACACAGGGAATTCCGACCGGGGAGCTGTTTTTT	CATQGIPTGELFF
TRBJ1-5	NA	few	TRBV6-5	TGTGCCAGCAGTTACTCAGGTAGCAATCAGCCCCAGCATTTT	CASSYSGSNQPQHF
TRBJ1-5	TRBD1	many	TRBV20-1	TGCAGTGCTAGGACAGGGTTGGAGGAACCCCAGCATTTT	CSARTGLEEPQHF
TRBJ2-5	TRBD2	NA	TRBV20-1	TGCAGTGCTACCAAGGGACTAACTCAAGAGACCCAGTACTTC	CSATKGLTQETQYF
TRBJ2-7	NA	many	TRBV7-6	TGTGCCAGCAGCTTCAGTAACGCGGGGAACCCCTACGAGCAGTACTTC	CASSFSNAGNPYEQYF
TRBJ2-1	TRBD2	NA	TRBV6-1	TGTGCCAGCAGTGAAACGGCGGGGGATTTAAATGAGCAGTTCTTC	CASSETAGDLNEQFF
TRBJ2-5	NA	few	TRBV4-3	TGCGCCAGCAGCCAAGATCACAGGTTGGAGACCCAGTACTTC	CASSQDHRLETQYF
TRBJ2-3	TRBD2	many	TRBV7-2	TGTGCCAGCAGCTTACTGGCTAGCGGGGGATCTAGCACAGATACGCAGTATTTT	CASSLLASGGSSTDTQYF
TRBJ2-3	NA	few	TRBV3-1	TGTGCCAGCAGCCAAGATTCAGGGTTCACAGATACGCAGTATTTT	CASSQDSGFTDTQYF
TRBJ1-2	TRBD1	NA	TRBV7-6	TGTGCCAGCACCCAAAAACTTGGCCAGGGGGCCGAAAATTATGGCTACACCTTC	CASTQKLGQGAENYGYTF
TRBJ2-5	TRBD2	many	TRBV9	TGTGCCAGCAGCGTCTATAGAGCGGGGGGGCCGGAGACCCAGTACTTC	CASSVYRAGGPETQYF
TRBJ2-1	NA	few	TRBV7-9	TGTGCCAGCAGCTTAATTTACGAGGCTGAGCAGTTCTTC	CASSLIYEAEQFF
TRBJ2-7	NA	many	TRBV11-2	TGTGCCAGCAGACTTCAGGAAATCTACGAGCAGTACTTC	CASRLQEIYEQYF
TRBJ1-6	TRBD1	many	TRBV7-3	TGTGCCAGCAGCCCCCGGGACAGGGGGGCGCGGGTGAAATCACCCCTCCACTTT	CASSPRDRGARVKSPLHF
TRBJ2-7	NA	NA	TRBV11-2	TGTGCCAGCAGTCTTTTTGGGAGAAGCTCCTACGAGCAGTACTTC	CASSLFGRSSYEQYF
TRBJ1-3	NA	NA	TRBV6-2/TRBV6-3	TGTGCCAGCAGTTACTCGAGTGGAAACACCATATATTTT	CASSYSSGNTIYF
TRBJ2-5	NA	NA	TRBV28	TGTGCCAGCAGACCTATGCAAGAGACCCAGTACTTC	CASRPMQETQYF
TRBJ2-2	TRBD2	few	TRBV6-1	TGTGCCAGCGGCAAAGCGGGGTATTCGACCGGGGAGCTGTTTTTT	CASGKAGYSTGELFF
TRBJ1-2	NA	many	TRBV27	TGTGCCAGCAGTTTCTCTGAGAACTATGGCTACACCTTC	CASSFSENYGYTF
TRBJ2-5	TRBD2	many	TRBV7-6	TGTGCCAGCAGAGAATCGACTAGCGCCGAAGAGACCCAGTACTTC	CASRESTSAEETQYF
TRBJ1-6	NA	NA	TRBV10-3	TGTGCCATCACGGGGACACTCAATTCACCCCTCCACTTT	CAITGTLNSPLHF
TRBJ2-3	NA	few	TRBV5-1	TGCGCCAGCAGCTTCGCAGGGAGCACAGATACGCAGTATTTT	CASSFAGSTDTQYF
TRBJ2-5	NA	NA	TRBV4-3	TGCGCCAGCAGCCAAGATCGAGGCAGGGGACAAGAGACCCAGTACTTC	CASSQDRGRGQETQYF
TRBJ1-1	TRBD1	few	TRBV7-8	TGTGCCAGCAGCCGGGACAGGAACACTGAAGCTTTCTTT	CASSRDRNTEAFF
TRBJ2-1	NA	few	TRBV6-4	TGTGCCAGCAGTCTTCAAGCGGGACAAGTTAATGAGCAGTTCTTC	CASSLQAGQVNEQFF
TRBJ2-2	NA	few	TRBV7-2	TGTGCCAGCCAACGGGGAGCCACTGAAACCGGGGAGCTGTTTTTT	CASQRGATETGELFF
TRBJ1-5	TRBD1	many	TRBV2	TGTGCCAGCAGTAAGAGACAGGGGGAACAGCCCCAGCATTTT	CASSKRQGEQPQHF
TRBJ2-1	TRBD1	NA	TRBV5-1	TGCGTCAGCAGCCTTTGGGACAGGGCTAGGGATGAGCAGTTCTTC	CVSSLWDRARDEQFF
TRBJ2-7	NA	many	TRBV24-1	TGTGCCACCAGTGACCCGTCTGGGGGGACCGGGGAGCAGTACTTC	CATSDPSGGTGEQYF
TRBJ1-2	NA	NA	TRBV5-1	TGCGCCAGCAGCCGAGACCGTGGCTATGGCTACACCTTC	CASSRDRGYGYTF
TRBJ2-3	TRBD2	few	TRBV7-9	TGTGCCAGCAGCTCACTAGCGGAAAACACAGATACGCAGTATTTT	CASSSLAENTDTQYF
TRBJ1-2	NA	NA	TRBV7-9	TGTGCCAGCAGCTTCGTACCGGCTGGCTACACCTTC	CASSFVPAGYTF
TRBJ1-2	NA	NA	TRBV4-1	TGCGCCAGCAGGAGACAGCCGGGACCCACCACATCATATGGCTACACCTTC	CASRRQPGPTTSYGYTF